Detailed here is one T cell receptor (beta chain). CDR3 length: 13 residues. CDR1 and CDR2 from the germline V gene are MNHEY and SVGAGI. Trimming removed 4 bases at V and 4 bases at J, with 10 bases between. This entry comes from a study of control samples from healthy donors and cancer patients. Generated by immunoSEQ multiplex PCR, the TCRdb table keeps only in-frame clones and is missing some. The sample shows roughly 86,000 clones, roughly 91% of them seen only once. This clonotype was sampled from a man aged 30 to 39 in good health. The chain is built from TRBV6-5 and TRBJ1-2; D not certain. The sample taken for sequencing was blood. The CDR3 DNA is TGTGCCAGCAGTTTAAAAGCTCTCTATGGCTACACCTTC. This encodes CASSLKALYGYTF.